One and the same sample provided the 8 T cell receptor beta chains below, sequenced in a study of T cell responses to AZD1222 COVID-19 vaccine. The protocol was immunoSEQ multiplex PCR, while the TCRdb copy is restricted to in-frame clones and leaves out a portion. The data contain approximately 140,000 clones, 94% of them singletons. Sequencing was performed on peripheral blood, taken on day 0 of AZD1222 vaccination. Receptor source: an adult in good health.

The gene calls are TRBV7-9 and TRBJ1-2; no definite D call. Trimming left V 5 bases short and J 8 bases short, with 12 bases between. Germline CDR1 SEHNR, CDR2 FQNEAQ (reference sequence). The CDR3 consists of 12 residues. In DNA, the CDR3 is TGTGCCAGCAGCCCGGGGAGTTGGGGCTACACCTTC. Amino acids: CASSPGSWGYTF.

The chain recombines TRBV29-1 with TRBJ1-5; unclear D gene. The V gene lost 4 bases and the J gene lost 3 bases, with 7 bases spanning the gap. The CDR3 has 12 residues. Germline V gene lookup returns CDR1 SQVTM and CDR2 ANQGSEA. The CDR3 region has the DNA TGCAGCGTTGGCGACTTCAATCAGCCCCAGCATTTT. It is translated as CSVGDFNQPQHF. The variable domain in full, with the rest retrieved from reference TRBV29-1 and TRBJ1-5, is SAVISQKPSRDICQRGTSLTIQCQVDSQVTMMFWYRQQPGQSLTLIATANQGSEATYESGFVIDKFPISRPNLTFSTLTVSNMSPEDSSIYLCSVGDFNQPQHFGDGTRLSIL.

The rearrangement links TRBV6-2 or TRBV6-3 to TRBJ2-3; possible D gene TRBD2, 5 bases. The CDR3 totals 15 residues. The V end was cut by 0 bases, the J end by 3 bases, with 10 bases between. The germline V gene encodes CDR1 MNHEY and CDR2 SVGEGT. The CDR3 is CASSYSEGITDTQYF. CDR3 nucleotides: TGTGCCAGCAGTTACTCTGAGGGAATAACAGATACGCAGTATTTT.

V is TRBV5-4 and J is TRBJ2-1; the match to TRBD1 covers 7 bases. V dropped 4 bases and J dropped 7; count of bases not matched to a gene: 5. The germline gives CDR1 SGHNT, CDR2 YYREEE (reference sequence). The CDR3 totals 13 residues. This CDR3 reads CASSVAGGNEQFF. CDR3 nucleotide sequence: TGTGCCAGCAGCGTGGCAGGGGGAAATGAGCAGTTCTTC.

The V gene is TRBV18, the J gene TRBJ1-5; 9 bases fit TRBD1. There are 21 residues in the CDR3. The germline gives CDR1 KGHSH, CDR2 LQKENI. Trimming took 0 bases from V and 5 from J; bases not matched to a gene: 20. The CDR3 DNA follows: TGTGCCAGCTCACCACCGAAACCTATAAGCCCTTATGGACAGGGGTATCAGCCCCAGCATTTT. As protein: CASSPPKPISPYGQGYQPQHF.

The rearrangement links TRBV24-1 to TRBJ2-5, with D perhaps TRBD2 (5 bases). V lost 6 bases and J 5 bases, leaving 15 bases between the germline ends. The CDR3 extends over 14 amino acids. Germline CDR1 is KGHDR and CDR2 is SFDVKD. The CDR3 reads CATSSMAGAETQYF. CDR3 DNA: TGTGCCACCAGTTCGATGGCGGGTGCGGAGACCCAGTACTTC.

The rearrangement joins TRBV27 to TRBJ2-7; D is undetermined. Trimming left V 8 bases short and J 4 bases short, with 15 bases between. This CDR3 has 13 amino acids. The germline V gene has CDR1 MNHEY and CDR2 SMNVEV (reference sequence). CDR3 bases: TGTGCCAGCTCTCTTACCGCGTCGTACGAGCAGTACGTC. Translating it yields CASSLTASYEQYV.

The rearrangement links TRBV24-1 to TRBJ2-3; no definite D call. The V gene lost 3 bases and the J gene lost 0 bases, with 6 bases spanning the gap. Germline V gene sequence: CDR1 KGHDR, CDR2 SFDVKD. The CDR3 spans 14 residues. The CDR3 reads CATSDPRSTDTQYF. As DNA, the CDR3 is TGTGCCACCAGTGATCCTCGAAGCACAGATACGCAGTATTTT.